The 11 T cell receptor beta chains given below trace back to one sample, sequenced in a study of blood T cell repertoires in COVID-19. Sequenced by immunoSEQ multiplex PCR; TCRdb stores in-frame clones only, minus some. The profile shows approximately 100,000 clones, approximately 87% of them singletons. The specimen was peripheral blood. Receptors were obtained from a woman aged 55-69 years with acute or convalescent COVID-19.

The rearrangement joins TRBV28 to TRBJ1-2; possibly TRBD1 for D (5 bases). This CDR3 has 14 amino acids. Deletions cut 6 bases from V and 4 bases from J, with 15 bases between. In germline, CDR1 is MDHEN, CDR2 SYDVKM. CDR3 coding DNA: TGTGCCAGCAGCTACGGACACTTCGCCTATGGCTACACCTTC. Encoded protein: CASSYGHFAYGYTF.

In nucleotides, the CDR3 is TGTGCCAGCAGCCCCATGGGGGGGAATCAGCCCCAGCATTTT. It specifies CASSPMGGNQPQHF. The genes are TRBV14 and TRBJ1-5, with D possibly TRBD1 on 5 matching bases. V was clipped by 4 bases and J by 4 bases, with 11 bases between them. The V gene's germline CDR1 is SGHDN and CDR2 FVKESK. The CDR3 spans 14 residues.

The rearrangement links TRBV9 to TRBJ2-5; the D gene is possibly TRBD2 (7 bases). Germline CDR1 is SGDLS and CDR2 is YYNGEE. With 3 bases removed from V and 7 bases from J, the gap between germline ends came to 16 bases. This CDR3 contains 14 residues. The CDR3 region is CASSGGRGARTQYF. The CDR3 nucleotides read TGTGCCAGCAGCGGCGGACGGGGGGCCCGGACCCAGTACTTC.

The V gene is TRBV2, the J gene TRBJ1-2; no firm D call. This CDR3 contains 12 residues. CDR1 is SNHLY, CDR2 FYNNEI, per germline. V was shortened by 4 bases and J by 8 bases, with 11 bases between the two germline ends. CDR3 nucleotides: TGTGCCAGCAGTGTCCGTCTGTTGGGCTACACCTTC. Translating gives CASSVRLLGYTF.

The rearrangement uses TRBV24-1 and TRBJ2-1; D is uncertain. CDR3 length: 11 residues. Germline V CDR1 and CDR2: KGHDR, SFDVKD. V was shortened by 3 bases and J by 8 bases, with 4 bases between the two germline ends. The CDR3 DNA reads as TGTGCCACCAGTGATATCTATGAGCAGTTCTTC. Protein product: CATSDIYEQFF.

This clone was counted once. DNA of the CDR3: TGTGCCAGCAGGGCCCTAGCGGGAGCTGGAGATACGCAGTATTTT. It encodes CASRALAGAGDTQYF. The chain links TRBV7-8 to TRBJ2-3, with 10 positions matching TRBD2. The CDR3 is made up of 15 amino acids. V gave up 6 bases and J gave up 5 bases; unmatched junction bases: 8. CDR1 and CDR2 from the germline V gene are SGHVS and FQNEAQ. Variable domain in full (rest from reference TRBV7-8 and TRBJ2-3): GAGVSQSPRYKVAKRGQDVALRCDPISGHVSLFWYQQALGQGPEFLTYFQNEAQLDKSGLPSDRFFAERPEGSVSTLKIQRTQQEDSAVYLCASRALAGAGDTQYFGPGTRLTVL.

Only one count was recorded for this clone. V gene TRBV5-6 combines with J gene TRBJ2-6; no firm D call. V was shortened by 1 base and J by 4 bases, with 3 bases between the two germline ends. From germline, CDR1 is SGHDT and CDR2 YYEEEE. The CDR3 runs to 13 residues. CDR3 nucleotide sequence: TGTGCCAGCAGCTTGCAAGGGGCCAACGTCCTGACTTTC. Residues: CASSLQGANVLTF.

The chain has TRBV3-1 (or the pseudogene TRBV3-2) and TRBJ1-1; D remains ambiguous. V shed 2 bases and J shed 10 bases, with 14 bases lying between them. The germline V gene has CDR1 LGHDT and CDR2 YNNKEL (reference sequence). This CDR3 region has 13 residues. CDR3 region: CASSQFTGEAAFF. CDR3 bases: TGTGCCAGCAGCCAATTCACCGGGGAGGCAGCTTTCTTT.

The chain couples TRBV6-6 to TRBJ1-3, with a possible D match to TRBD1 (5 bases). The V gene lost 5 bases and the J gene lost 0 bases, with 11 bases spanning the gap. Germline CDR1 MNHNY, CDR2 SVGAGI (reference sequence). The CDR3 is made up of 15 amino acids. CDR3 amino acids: CASSREGLSGNTIYF. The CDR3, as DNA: TGTGCCAGCAGTCGGGAGGGGCTCTCTGGAAACACCATATATTTT.

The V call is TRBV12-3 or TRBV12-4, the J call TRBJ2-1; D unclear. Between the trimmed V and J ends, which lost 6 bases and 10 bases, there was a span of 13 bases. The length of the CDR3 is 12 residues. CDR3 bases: TGTGCCAGCAGCATTGTAGTAAACGAGCAGTTCTTC. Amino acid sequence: CASSIVVNEQFF.

CDR3 nucleotides: TGTGCCAGTTGGGGCGGTTATAATCAGCCCCAGCATTTT. Amino acid sequence: CASWGGYNQPQHF. The J gene is TRBJ1-5, the V gene TRBV19; possible D gene TRBD1, 5 bases. Trimming took off 8 bases at V and 4 bases at J, with 12 bases between the two ends. From germline, CDR1 is LNHDA and CDR2 SQIVND (reference sequence). The CDR3 has 13 amino acids. Supplemented by reference TRBV19 and TRBJ1-5, the full variable domain reads DGGITQSPKYLFRKEGQNVTLSCEQNLNHDAMYWYRQDPGQGLRLIYYSQIVNDFQKGDIAEGYSVSREKKESFPLTVTSAQKNPTAFYLCASWGGYNQPQHFGDGTRLSIL.